The 8 T cell receptor beta chains reported below all come from one sample, sequenced in a study of blood T cell repertoires in COVID-19. Generated by immunoSEQ multiplex PCR, the TCRdb table keeps only in-frame clones and is missing some. In the table there are just under 250,000 clones, around 87% of which are singletons. Sample: peripheral blood. These receptors came from a woman in her twenties or thirties who had recovered from COVID-19.

CDR3 in amino acids: CASSQTGTEDTEAFF. The CDR3, as DNA: TGTGCCAGCAGCCAAACCGGGACAGAGGACACTGAAGCTTTCTTT. The V and J genes are TRBV7-6 and TRBJ1-1, with 7 bases that match TRBD1. This CDR3 comprises 15 residues. Per the germline V gene, CDR1 is SGHVS and CDR2 is FNYEAQ. The V and J ends lost 5 bases and 3 bases, in that order; junction bases with no gene match: 9.

The chain joins TRBV5-1 to TRBJ2-5; perhaps TRBD1 as D (5 bases). The CDR3 spans 13 residues. Deletions cut 2 bases from V and 5 bases from J, with 10 bases between. CDR1 is SGHRS, CDR2 YFSETQ, per germline. CDR3 protein: CASSFQGWETQYF. For the CDR3, the DNA is TGCGCCAGCAGCTTTCAGGGCTGGGAGACCCAGTACTTC.

The rearrangement uses TRBV5-6 and TRBJ1-1, with TRBD1 as a possible D gene (6 bases). Trimming shortened V by 0 bases and J by 4 bases, and 16 bases separated the two germline ends. The germline V gene encodes CDR1 SGHDT and CDR2 YYEEEE. The CDR3 length is 16 residues. The CDR3 coding sequence is TGTGCCAGCAGCTTGGGCACAGGGAACCAGGTCACTGAAGCTTTCTTT. Translated, it gives CASSLGTGNQVTEAFF.

The chain links TRBV30 to TRBJ2-2, with D possibly TRBD2 on 5 matching bases. From germline, CDR1 is GTSNPN and CDR2 SVGIG (reference sequence). Trimming removed 4 bases at V and 3 bases at J, with 12 bases between. The CDR3 is made up of 14 amino acids. In DNA form, the CDR3 reads TGTGCCTGGAAGGAGGCCCTAGACACCGGGGAGCTGTTTTTT. This translates into CAWKEALDTGELFF. Filled out from reference TRBV30 and TRBJ2-2, the complete variable domain reads SQTIHQWPATLVQPVGSPLSLECTVEGTSNPNLYWYRQAAGRGLQLLFYSVGIGQISSEVPQNLSASRPQDRQFILSSKKLLLSDSGFYLCAWKEALDTGELFFGEGSRLTVL.

The chain recombines TRBV30 with TRBJ2-5, with D possibly TRBD2 on 5 matching bases. The CDR3 is 13 amino acids. V was clipped by 4 bases and J by 0 bases, with 9 bases between them. Germline V CDR1 and CDR2: GTSNPN, SVGIG (reference sequence). In nucleotides, the CDR3 is TGTGCCTGGACTAGGGAGTACCAAGAGACCCAGTACTTC. Translation: CAWTREYQETQYF.

This clone was observed once. The chain couples TRBV4-2 to TRBJ2-5; 9 nucleotides line up with TRBD2. Looked up from germline, CDR1 is LGHNA and CDR2 is YNFKEQ. V lost 0 bases, J lost 5 bases, and 10 bases stayed unmatched. The CDR3 has 17 amino acids. The CDR3 DNA is TGTGCCAGCAGCCAAGAATTAGCGGGGGTAGAGGGGGAGACCCAGTACTTC. It codes for CASSQELAGVEGETQYF.

V and J are TRBV16 and TRBJ1-4; D gene uncertain. The CDR3 is 15 residues long. Trimming took 4 bases from V and 4 from J, leaving 13 bases between them. Germline lookup yields CDR1 KGHSY and CDR2 FQNENV. The CDR3 loop is CASSRARLSNEKLFF. CDR3 nucleotide sequence: TGTGCCAGCAGCCGAGCCCGCCTGAGTAATGAAAAACTGTTTTTT.

The chain combines TRBV10-3 with TRBJ2-5, with D tentatively TRBD2 (5 bases). CDR3 length: 13 amino acids. Trimming shortened V by 8 bases and J by 5 bases, and 15 bases separated the two germline ends. Germline V gene data show CDR1 as ENHRY and CDR2 as SYGVKD. CDR3 nucleotide sequence: TGTGCCATCGCTCGGGGATTAGGCGAGACCCAGTACTTC. Protein: CAIARGLGETQYF.